The T cell receptor beta chain described here comes from a study of Ad26.COV2.S vaccination and SARS-CoV-2 variants. Study-level points and caveats: Recipients of vaccine and of placebo showed similar breadth of their non-spike TCR repertoires.

The assay was immunoSEQ multiplex PCR, and TCRdb's table has in-frame clones only and misses some. The table includes roughly 240,000 clones, around nine tenths detected once. Germline assignment: CDR1 SGHTA and CDR2 FQGNSA. V was pared by 0 bases and J by 5 bases, with 4 bases of the junction left unmatched. This CDR3 has 15 residues. As for treatment: over 15 received Ad26.COV2.S at low or high dose, single or two shots; 5 received placebo; per-sample allocation not given. The samples were gathered on day 63 after the first injection of vaccine or placebo. This clone was seen only once. The target antigen is unknown.

This material consisted of peripheral blood, taken in a trial of Ad26.COV2.S vaccine versus placebo. The TCR originated in a person between 18 and 60 years old who received the Ad26.COV2.S COVID-19 vaccine or a placebo. The rearrangement uses TRBV7-2 and TRBJ2-5; 9 bases are a match to TRBD2. CDR3 protein: CASSLARGGRETQYF. CDR3 in DNA: TGTGCCAGCAGCTTAGCGCGGGGGGGCAGGGAGACCCAGTACTTC.